This record looks at one T cell receptor beta chain sequence and its context. CDR3 length equals 13 residues. V dropped 6 bases and J dropped 5 bases, with 14 bases sitting between them. Per germline, CDR1 DFQATT and CDR2 SNEGSKA (reference sequence). The data stem from a study of T-cell reconstitution after alpha-beta-depleted transplantation in children. A library of TCRbeta sequences, prepared with unique molecular identifiers, was generated. TCRdb ran MiXCR on the PCR reads and lists one entry per CDR3 protein. Counted here are 500,000 or so distinct CDR3 sequences, approximately 30% occurring once; the ten biggest clones make up under 3%.

This sequence joins TRBV20-1 and TRBJ2-1; TRBD2 is a possible D gene (6 bases). This receptor was identified in a human donor who donated a stem cell graft to a child with aplastic anemia. The source was PBMCs from the stem cell graft donor, collected from the stem cell graft. CDR3 loop: CSAAPAGNNEQFF. DNA for the CDR3: TGCAGTGCCGCCCCGGCGGGGAACAATGAGCAGTTCTTC.